Given below is one T cell receptor beta chain in context. This entry is derived from a study of blood T cell repertoires in COVID-19. Study-wide context: The origin of the acute and convalescent COVID-19 samples was the United States, Italy and Spain. From T cells, B-cell-depleted T cells, or PBMCs came the material, which was cDNA or gDNA.

Per the study methods: Amplification of reference gene primers was used by the study to estimate nucleated cell counts. Only in-frame clones appear in the TCRdb table, and some are missing; sequencing was by immunoSEQ multiplex PCR. That table gives V, J and clone size, and the DNA gave D and trimming. The sample consists of over 95,000 clones, roughly 85% of them appearing once. Per germline, CDR1 SGHTA and CDR2 FQGNSA. The CDR3 sequence is 14 residues long. With V trimmed by 3 bases and J by 7 bases, 6 bases remained unmatched. The TCR originated in a human donor in a cohort sampled during active COVID-19. J is TRBJ1-2 and V is TRBV7-2; 9 nucleotides match TRBD1. The sequenced sample was peripheral blood. CDR3 nucleotides: TGTGCCAGCAGCTTTCGGACAGGGGAGAGTGGCTACACCTTC. Protein: CASSFRTGESGYTF.